This T cell receptor (beta chain) was sequenced for a study of T cells after yellow fever vaccination. Study-wide context: Fractions containing few cells were prepared with SMART-Seq v4 Ultra Low Input. Study conclusions and caveats: Shared CD4/CD8 clonotypes were a small share, likely from convergent recombination. Once the booster was given, most primary-vaccination clones reappeared, at roughly 96% for CD4 and 88% for CD8.

Synthesis of TCR cDNA relied on 5'RACE template switching, which attached a universal primer site and UMIs. TCRdb called the 5' RACE reads again in MiXCR, with one record for every CDR3 protein. This table has some 390,000 distinct CDR3 sequences, 18% appearing once. The ends lost 5 bases at V and 2 bases at J; junction bases unmatched: 7. The CDR3 has 15 amino acids. CDR1 and CDR2 from the germline V gene are MGHDK and SYGVNS. This clonotype has more than one count but fewer than ten. What it recognizes is unknown. The chain couples TRBV25-1 to TRBJ2-5, with 8 nucleotides matching TRBD1. The clonotype originates from a man younger than 35 who received the YFV17D yellow fever vaccine. The material was PBMCs, obtained before the yellow fever booster vaccination. The CDR3 region has the DNA TGTGCCAGCAGTACCATCGGGACAGGTCAAGAGACCCAGTACTTC. As protein: CASSTIGTGQETQYF.